A single sample gave rise to the 19 T cell receptor beta chains below, sequenced in a study of shared clonotypes between healthy human individuals. The assay was immunoSEQ multiplex PCR, and TCRdb's table has in-frame clones only and misses some. The sample has 2 million to 3 million clones, around 90% seen once. Sequences were obtained from naive CD4+ T cells sorted from blood. The subset denotes: CD45RA+ positively selected. All receptors come from a man younger than 35 in good health.

The chain joins TRBV5-4 to TRBJ2-7; D is ambiguous. The CDR3 is 15 amino acids. Germline V gives CDR1 SGHNT, CDR2 YYREEE (reference sequence). Deletions cut 0 bases from V and 2 bases from J, with 12 bases between. This CDR3 reads CASSLGRRSTYEQYF. The CDR3, as DNA: TGTGCCAGCAGCTTGGGACGGCGTTCCACCTACGAGCAGTACTTC.

V usage is TRBV6-6 and J usage is TRBJ2-7; perhaps TRBD1 as D (6 bases). With 6 bases removed from V and 3 bases from J, the gap between germline ends came to 18 bases. From germline, CDR1 is MNHNY and CDR2 SVGAGI (reference sequence). The CDR3 is made up of 15 amino acids. This CDR3 reads CASSTGTSGDYEQYF. CDR3 bases: TGTGCCAGCAGCACCGGCACCTCAGGGGACTACGAGCAGTACTTC.

Points on this clone: Other DNA sequences within the sample encode an identical CDR3. CDR3 nucleotides: TGTGCCAGCAGCCTCAGGGGCGAGCAGTACTTC. This encodes CASSLRGEQYF. The chain couples TRBV7-2 to TRBJ2-7; D might be TRBD1 (6 bases). Germline V gene lookup returns CDR1 SGHTA and CDR2 FQGNSA. Between the trimmed V and J ends, which lost 5 bases and 6 bases, there was a span of 8 bases. The CDR3 loop spans 11 amino acids.

The rearrangement links TRBV11-1 to TRBJ1-6; D may be TRBD1 (5 bases). The CDR3 is 15 residues long. Trimming took 1 base from V and 10 from J, leaving 14 bases between them. From germline, CDR1 is SGHAT and CDR2 FQDESV (reference sequence). The DNA for the CDR3 is TGTGCCAGCAGCTTAGAGGACGGCCGGGGGTCACCCCTCCACTTT. It encodes CASSLEDGRGSPLHF. The full variable domain, rest sourced from reference TRBV11-1 and TRBJ1-6, is EAEVAQSPRYKITEKSQAVAFWCDPISGHATLYWYRQILGQGPELLVQFQDESVVDDSQLPKDRFSAERLKGVDSTLKIQPAELGDSAMYLCASSLEDGRGSPLHFGNGTRLTVT.

CDR3 DNA: TGTGCCAGCAGCCTTAGGGACAGCGATCCAGCTTTCTTT. Encoded protein: CASSLRDSDPAFF. This chain joins TRBV5-4 and TRBJ1-1; 7 bases are a match to TRBD1. The germline V gene has CDR1 SGHNT and CDR2 YYREEE (reference sequence). J was trimmed by 10 bases and V by 4 bases; bases with no gene match: 10. This CDR3 comprises 13 residues.

The V and J genes are TRBV11-2 and TRBJ1-2, with a weak D call TRBD1 (5 bases). The length of the CDR3 is 15 residues. CDR1 and CDR2 (germline): SGHAT, FQNNGV. V lost 5 bases and J lost 8, with 21 bases in between. The CDR3 DNA sequence: TGTGCCAGCAGCCTCGGGCAGTTAACAGGCGGCGGCTACACCTTC. The encoded protein is CASSLGQLTGGGYTF.

Concerning this clone itself: The sample carries other DNA sequences with the same CDR3. This chain's CDR3 is CASSLDPNEKLFF. The DNA of the CDR3 is TGCGCCAGCAGCTTGGATCCAAATGAAAAACTGTTTTTT. The J gene is TRBJ1-4, the V gene TRBV5-1, with no clear D. There are 13 residues in the CDR3. V was trimmed by 0 bases and J by 5 bases, leaving 5 bases between them. CDR1 is SGHRS and CDR2 is YFSETQ in the germline V gene. The whole variable domain, filled in from reference TRBV5-1 and TRBJ1-4, reads KAGVTQTPRYLIKTRGQQVTLSCSPISGHRSVSWYQQTPGQGLQFLFEYFSETQRNKGNFPGRFSGRQFSNSRSEMNVSTLELGDSALYLCASSLDPNEKLFFGSGTQLSVL.

V is TRBV5-4 and J is TRBJ2-7; either TRBD1 or TRBD2 may supply D (5 bases each). The CDR3 consists of 15 residues. Germline V gene sequence: CDR1 SGHNT, CDR2 YYREEE (reference sequence). V was cut by 3 bases and J by 6 bases, with 19 bases left in between. CDR3 in amino acids: CASSSRTGPQAEQYF. CDR3 coding DNA: TGTGCCAGCAGCTCCCGGACGGGACCTCAGGCCGAGCAGTACTTC.

The V call is TRBV14, the J call TRBJ2-7; 9 positions agree with TRBD1. J gave up 5 bases and V 1 base, and 9 bases lay outside the gene matches. The germline CDR1 and CDR2 sequences are SGHDN and FVKESK. The CDR3 extends over 16 amino acids. The CDR3: CASSQGVQYRGHEQYF. The CDR3 region has the DNA TGTGCCAGCAGCCAAGGGGTGCAGTACAGGGGGCACGAGCAGTACTTC.

The gene calls are TRBV14 and TRBJ2-7, with 9 nucleotides matching TRBD1. The CDR3 runs 15 residues. Germline trimming cut 3 bases from V and 3 bases from J; bases unmatched to any gene: 6. Germline CDR1 SGHDN, CDR2 FVKESK. In DNA form, the CDR3 reads TGTGCCAGCAGCCAGGGGGACAGGGCCTTCTACGAGCAGTACTTC. It yields the protein CASSQGDRAFYEQYF.

V gene TRBV4-2 combines with J gene TRBJ2-7, with D perhaps given as TRBD1 or TRBD2 (5 bases each). V shed 4 bases and J shed 2 bases, with 18 bases lying between them. Germline loops: CDR1 LGHNA, CDR2 YNFKEQ. The CDR3 is 16 amino acids. CDR3 residues: CASSPGVPGTPYEQYF. CDR3 in DNA: TGTGCCAGCAGCCCAGGCGTTCCAGGGACCCCCTACGAGCAGTACTTC.

J is TRBJ1-2 and V is TRBV11-2; TRBD1 might be the D (6 bases). Germline CDR1 reads SGHAT; CDR2 reads FQNNGV. The ends were cut back, 4 bases at V and 5 bases at J, with 17 bases in the middle. CDR3 length: 15 amino acids. In nucleotides, the CDR3 is TGTGCCAGCAGCTCAGGCGGGGGGGCGATGTATGGCTACACCTTC. Protein sequence: CASSSGGGAMYGYTF.

The rearrangement uses TRBV5-1 and TRBJ2-1; possibly TRBD1 for D (5 bases). Germline V CDR1 and CDR2: SGHRS, YFSETQ. This CDR3 is built from 14 residues. V was cut by 4 bases and J by 8 bases, with 16 bases left in between. The DNA of the CDR3 is TGCGCCAGCAGCATGGACAATTTCGGCGATGAGCAGTTCTTC. Translation: CASSMDNFGDEQFF.

A single count supports this clone. Other DNA variants within this sample encode the same CDR3. This chain uses TRBV30 with TRBJ1-3, with D perhaps matching TRBD1 (5 bases). Germline CDR1 and CDR2: GTSNPN and SVGIG (reference sequence). Trimming took 0 bases from V and 0 from J, leaving 9 bases between them. This CDR3 is built from 15 residues. The CDR3 region is CAWSVRGPSGNTIYF. The CDR3, as DNA: TGTGCCTGGAGTGTCCGGGGCCCCTCTGGAAACACCATATATTTT.

The chain joins TRBV5-6 to TRBJ2-3, with D possibly TRBD1 on 7 matching bases. V was clipped by 5 bases and J by 2 bases, with 18 bases between them. In germline, CDR1 is SGHDT, CDR2 YYEEEE. The length of the CDR3 is 16 residues. The CDR3 region has the DNA TGTGCCAGCAGTTTTGGGAGGACAGGTAACACAGATACGCAGTATTTT. This codes for CASSFGRTGNTDTQYF.

A remark on this clone: This sample also contains other DNA sequences that code for the same CDR3. V is TRBV18 and J is TRBJ2-5; D is ambiguous. With 3 bases removed from V and 1 base from J, the gap between germline ends came to 9 bases. The CDR3 runs to 14 residues. CDR1 is KGHSH, CDR2 LQKENI, per germline. The CDR3 DNA reads TGTGCCAGCTCACCGGGCACAGCCCAAGAGACCCAGTACTTC. Protein sequence: CASSPGTAQETQYF.

This rearrangement joins TRBV9 to TRBJ2-2, with D possibly being TRBD1 (6 bases). V was shortened by 7 bases and J by 6 bases, with 22 bases between the two germline ends. Germline CDR1 reads SGDLS; CDR2 reads YYNGEE. The CDR3 runs 16 residues. Written as DNA, the CDR3 is TGTGCCAGCTCCCGAGGGGGAGAACGACGGGCCGGGGAGCTGTTTTTT. Amino acid sequence: CASSRGGERRAGELFF. Full variable domain (missing parts from reference TRBV9 and TRBJ2-2): DSGVTQTPKHLITATGQRVTLRCSPRSGDLSVYWYQQSLDQGLQFLIQYYNGEERAKGNILERFSAQQFPDLHSELNLSSLELGDSALYFCASSRGGERRAGELFFGEGSRLTVL.

The gene calls are TRBV27 and TRBJ2-3; 13 nucleotides agree with TRBD2. The CDR3 extends over 13 amino acids. The germline V gene has CDR1 MNHEY and CDR2 SMNVEV (reference sequence). V shed 6 bases, J shed 10 bases, and the junction held 4 bases outside the gene matches. In DNA, the CDR3 is TGTGCCAGCAGAGAGACTAGCGGGGGGCCGCAGTATTTT. Its protein is CASRETSGGPQYF.

The CDR3 region is CAWKGASYNSPLHF. Here the CDR3 DNA reads TGTGCCTGGAAGGGGGCTTCCTATAATTCACCCCTCCACTTT. The chain joins TRBV30 to TRBJ1-6, with 7 bases fitting TRBD1. This CDR3 contains 14 residues. The V and J ends lost 4 bases and 1 base, in that order; junction bases with no gene match: 1. Germline V gene sequence: CDR1 GTSNPN, CDR2 SVGIG (reference sequence). The complete variable domain, with remaining parts taken from reference TRBV30 and TRBJ1-6, reads SQTIHQWPATLVQPVGSPLSLECTVEGTSNPNLYWYRQAAGRGLQLLFYSVGIGQISSEVPQNLSASRPQDRQFILSSKKLLLSDSGFYLCAWKGASYNSPLHFGNGTRLTVT.